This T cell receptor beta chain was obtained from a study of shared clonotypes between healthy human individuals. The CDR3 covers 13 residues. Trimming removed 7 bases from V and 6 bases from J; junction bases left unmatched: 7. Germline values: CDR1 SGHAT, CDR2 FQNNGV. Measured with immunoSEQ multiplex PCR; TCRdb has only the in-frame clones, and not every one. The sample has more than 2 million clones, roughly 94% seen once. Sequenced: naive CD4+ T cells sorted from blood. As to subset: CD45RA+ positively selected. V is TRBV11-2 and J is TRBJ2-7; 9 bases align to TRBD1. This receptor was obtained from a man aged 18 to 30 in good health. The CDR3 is CASNGQGRSEQYF. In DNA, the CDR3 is TGTGCCAGCAACGGACAGGGGAGGAGCGAGCAGTACTTC.